This is a list of T cell receptor beta chains from one sample in a study of T cells after yellow fever vaccination. TCRdb re-called the 5' RACE reads through MiXCR, storing one row per CDR3 protein. Among some 110,000 distinct CDR3 sequences listed, approximately 7.1% were seen once. The input for sequencing was CD4+ T cells sorted from PBMCs, taken approximately 40 days after the first yellow fever vaccination. Receptor source: a man aged 18 to 35 who received the YFV17D yellow fever vaccine. Each CDR3 is given with its conserved first and last residue. A D gene is named only where the DNA matches it firmly. A clone size is listed for some rows: how often the clone was seen (once, few, many), or a class if it is expanded.

v_gene	abundance	j_gene	d_gene	CDR3aa	CDR3nt
TRBV5-4	many	TRBJ2-1	-	CASSLVANEQFF	TGTGCCAGCAGCTTGGTGGCGAATGAGCAGTTCTTC
TRBV7-2	many	TRBJ1-5	-	CASSLVGPQHF	TGTGCCAGCAGCTTGGTCGGACCCCAGCATTTT
TRBV7-2	many	TRBJ2-1	TRBD2	CASSTSGAVYNEQFF	TGTGCCAGCAGCACGAGCGGGGCGGTCTACAATGAGCAGTTCTTC
TRBV20-1	many	TRBJ2-3	TRBD2	CSAVGGGADTQYF	TGCAGTGCTGTGGGCGGGGGGGCAGATACGCAGTATTTT
TRBV19	-	TRBJ1-1	TRBD1	CASTRTGQNTEAFF	TGTGCCAGTACCCGGACAGGGCAGAACACTGAAGCTTTCTTT
TRBV19	many	TRBJ2-4	-	CASSITGSKNIQYF	TGTGCCAGTAGTATAACGGGATCCAAAAACATTCAGTACTTC
TRBV10-3	many	TRBJ1-2	TRBD1	CAISESWDRAAGYTF	TGTGCCATCAGTGAGTCGTGGGACAGGGCTGCTGGCTACACCTTC
TRBV6-4	many	TRBJ2-3	-	CASSVGQGADTQYF	TGTGCCAGCAGTGTTGGCCAGGGAGCAGATACGCAGTATTTT
TRBV3-1	many	TRBJ1-5	-	CASSRGRGQPQHF	TGTGCCAGCAGCCGAGGAAGGGGTCAGCCCCAGCATTTT
TRBV6-5	many	TRBJ2-7	TRBD2	CASIRAGGYEQYF	TGTGCCAGCATTCGGGCGGGGGGCTACGAGCAGTACTTC
TRBV6-2/TRBV6-3	many	TRBJ1-2	-	CASRTGTDGYTF	TGTGCCAGCAGAACCGGGACGGATGGCTACACCTTC
TRBV6-2/TRBV6-3	many	TRBJ2-1	TRBD1	CASTNRGPYNEQFF	TGTGCCAGCACCAACAGGGGGCCCTACAATGAGCAGTTCTTC
TRBV4-1	many	TRBJ1-6	TRBD1	CASSQDRTGDSPLHF	TGCGCCAGCAGCCAAGATAGAACAGGGGATTCACCCCTCCACTTT
TRBV4-3	-	TRBJ1-2	-	CASSQDLSSLYGYTF	TGCGCCAGCAGCCAAGATCTCAGTAGTTTGTATGGCTACACCTTC
TRBV5-1	-	TRBJ2-3	-	CASSLDWGTDTQYF	TGCGCCAGCAGCTTAGACTGGGGAACAGATACGCAGTATTTT
TRBV2	many	TRBJ1-5	-	CASSVRGARDQPQHF	TGTGCCAGCAGTGTCCGGGGGGCCAGGGATCAGCCCCAGCATTTT